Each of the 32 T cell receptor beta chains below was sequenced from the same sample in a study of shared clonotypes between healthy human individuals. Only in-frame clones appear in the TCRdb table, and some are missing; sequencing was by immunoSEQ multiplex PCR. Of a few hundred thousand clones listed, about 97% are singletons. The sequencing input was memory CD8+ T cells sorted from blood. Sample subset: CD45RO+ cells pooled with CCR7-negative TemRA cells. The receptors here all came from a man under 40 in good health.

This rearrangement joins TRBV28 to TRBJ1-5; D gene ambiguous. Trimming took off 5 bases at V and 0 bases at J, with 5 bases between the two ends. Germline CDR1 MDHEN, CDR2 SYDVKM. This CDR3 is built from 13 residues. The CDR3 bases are TGTGCCAGCAGTATGGATAGCAATCAGCCCCAGCATTTT. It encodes CASSMDSNQPQHF.

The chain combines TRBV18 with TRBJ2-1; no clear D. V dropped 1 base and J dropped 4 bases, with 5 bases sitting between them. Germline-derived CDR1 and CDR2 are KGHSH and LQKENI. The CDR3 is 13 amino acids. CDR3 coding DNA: TGTGCCAGCTCACCACGCGGTTACAATGAGCAGTTCTTC. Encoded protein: CASSPRGYNEQFF.

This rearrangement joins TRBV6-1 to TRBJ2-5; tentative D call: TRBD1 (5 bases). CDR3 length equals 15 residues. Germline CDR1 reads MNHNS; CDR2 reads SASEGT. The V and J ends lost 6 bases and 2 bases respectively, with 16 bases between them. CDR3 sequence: CASSGLGAGQETQYF. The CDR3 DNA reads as TGTGCCAGCAGCGGTCTTGGGGCAGGTCAAGAGACCCAGTACTTC.

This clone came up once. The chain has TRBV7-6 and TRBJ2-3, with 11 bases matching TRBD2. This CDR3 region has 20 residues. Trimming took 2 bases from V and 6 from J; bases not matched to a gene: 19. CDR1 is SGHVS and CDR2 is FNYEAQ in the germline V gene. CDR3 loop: CASSLSLHSGRARVPDTQYF. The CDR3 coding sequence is TGTGCCAGCAGCTTATCCCTCCATAGCGGGAGGGCAAGGGTCCCCGATACGCAGTATTTT.

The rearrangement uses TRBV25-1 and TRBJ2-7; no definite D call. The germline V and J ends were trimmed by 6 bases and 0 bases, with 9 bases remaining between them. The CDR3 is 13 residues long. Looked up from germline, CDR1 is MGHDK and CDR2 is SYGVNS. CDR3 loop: CASRSDSSYEQYF. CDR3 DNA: TGTGCCAGCAGGTCTGATAGCTCCTACGAGCAGTACTTC.

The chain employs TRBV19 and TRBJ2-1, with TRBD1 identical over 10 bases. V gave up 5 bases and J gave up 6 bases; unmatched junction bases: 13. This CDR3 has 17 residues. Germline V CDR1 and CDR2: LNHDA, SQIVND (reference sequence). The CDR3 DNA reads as TGTGCCAGTAGTTTGGCTCGCGGGACAGGGGCCCTCAATGAGCAGTTCTTC. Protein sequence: CASSLARGTGALNEQFF.

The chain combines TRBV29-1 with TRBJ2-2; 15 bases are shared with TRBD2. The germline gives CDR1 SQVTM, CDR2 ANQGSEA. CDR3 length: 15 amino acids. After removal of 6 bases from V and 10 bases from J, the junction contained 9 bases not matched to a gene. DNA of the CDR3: TGCAGCGTCCGGAGGACTAGCGGGAGGGCCGAGGAGCTGTTTTTT. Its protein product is CSVRRTSGRAEELFF.

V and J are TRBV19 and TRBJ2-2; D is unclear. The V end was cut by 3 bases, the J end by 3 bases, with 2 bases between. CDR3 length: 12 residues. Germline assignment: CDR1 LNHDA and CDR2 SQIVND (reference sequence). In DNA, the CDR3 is TGTGCCAGTAGTATTTACACCGGGGAGCTGTTTTTT. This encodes CASSIYTGELFF.

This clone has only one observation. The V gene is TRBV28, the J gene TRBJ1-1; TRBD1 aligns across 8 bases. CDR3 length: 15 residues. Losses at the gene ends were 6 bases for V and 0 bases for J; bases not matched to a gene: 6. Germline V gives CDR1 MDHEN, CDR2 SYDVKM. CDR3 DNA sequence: TGTGCCAGCAGGGGGACAGGCGGCATGAACACTGAAGCTTTCTTT. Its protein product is CASRGTGGMNTEAFF.

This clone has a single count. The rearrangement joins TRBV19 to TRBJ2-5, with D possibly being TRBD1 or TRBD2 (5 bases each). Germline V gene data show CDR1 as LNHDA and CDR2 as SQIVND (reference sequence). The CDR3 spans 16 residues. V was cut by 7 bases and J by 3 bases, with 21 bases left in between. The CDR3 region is CASKARDGGSKETQYF. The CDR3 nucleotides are TGTGCCAGTAAAGCCCGGGACGGAGGCTCCAAAGAGACCCAGTACTTC.

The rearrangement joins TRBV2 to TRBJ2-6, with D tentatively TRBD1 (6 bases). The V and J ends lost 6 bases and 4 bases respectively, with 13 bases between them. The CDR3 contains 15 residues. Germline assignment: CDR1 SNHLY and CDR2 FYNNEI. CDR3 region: CASRQGSAGANVLTF. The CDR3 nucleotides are TGTGCCAGCAGACAGGGTAGCGCCGGGGCCAACGTCCTGACTTTC.

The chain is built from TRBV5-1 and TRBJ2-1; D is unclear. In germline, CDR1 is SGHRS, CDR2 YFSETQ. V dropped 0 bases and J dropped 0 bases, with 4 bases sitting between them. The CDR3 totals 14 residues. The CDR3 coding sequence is TGCGCCAGCAGCTTGGTCCGCTCCTACAATGAGCAGTTCTTC. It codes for CASSLVRSYNEQFF. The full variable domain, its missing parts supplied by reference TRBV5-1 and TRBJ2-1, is KAGVTQTPRYLIKTRGQQVTLSCSPISGHRSVSWYQQTPGQGLQFLFEYFSETQRNKGNFPGRFSGRQFSNSRSEMNVSTLELGDSALYLCASSLVRSYNEQFFGPGTRLTVL.

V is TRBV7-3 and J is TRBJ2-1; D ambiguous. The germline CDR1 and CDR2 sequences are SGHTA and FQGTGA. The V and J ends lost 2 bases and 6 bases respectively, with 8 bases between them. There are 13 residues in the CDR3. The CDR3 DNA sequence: TGTGCCAGCAGCTTAGAGCTGAGCAATGAGCAGTTCTTC. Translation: CASSLELSNEQFF.

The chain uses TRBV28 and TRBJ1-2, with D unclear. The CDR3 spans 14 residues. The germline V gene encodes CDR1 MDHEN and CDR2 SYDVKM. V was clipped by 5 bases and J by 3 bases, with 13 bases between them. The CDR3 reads CASSARERYYGYTF. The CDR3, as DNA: TGTGCCAGCAGTGCCCGGGAGAGATACTATGGCTACACCTTC.

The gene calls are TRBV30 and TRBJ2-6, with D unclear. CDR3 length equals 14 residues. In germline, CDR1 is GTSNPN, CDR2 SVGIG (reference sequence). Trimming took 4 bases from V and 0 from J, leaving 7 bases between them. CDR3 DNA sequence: TGTGCCTGGAACAGAAACTCTGGGGCCAACGTCCTGACTTTC. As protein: CAWNRNSGANVLTF.

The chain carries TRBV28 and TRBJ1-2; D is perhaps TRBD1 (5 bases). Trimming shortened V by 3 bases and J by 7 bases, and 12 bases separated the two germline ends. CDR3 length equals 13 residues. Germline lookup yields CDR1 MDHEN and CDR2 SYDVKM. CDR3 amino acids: CASSFEGHGGYTF. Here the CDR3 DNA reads TGTGCCAGCAGTTTTGAGGGGCATGGTGGCTACACCTTC.

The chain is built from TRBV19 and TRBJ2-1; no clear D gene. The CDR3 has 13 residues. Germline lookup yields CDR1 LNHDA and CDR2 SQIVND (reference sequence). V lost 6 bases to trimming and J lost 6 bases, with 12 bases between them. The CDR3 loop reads CASRRGRINEQFF. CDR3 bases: TGTGCCAGTAGAAGAGGACGGATCAATGAGCAGTTCTTC.

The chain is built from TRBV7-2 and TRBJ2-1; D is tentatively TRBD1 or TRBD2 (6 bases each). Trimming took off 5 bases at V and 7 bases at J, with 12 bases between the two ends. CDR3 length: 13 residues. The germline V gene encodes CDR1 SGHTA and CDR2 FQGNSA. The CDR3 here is CASSTKGGNEQFF. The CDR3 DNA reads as TGTGCCAGCAGCACGAAAGGGGGGAATGAGCAGTTCTTC.

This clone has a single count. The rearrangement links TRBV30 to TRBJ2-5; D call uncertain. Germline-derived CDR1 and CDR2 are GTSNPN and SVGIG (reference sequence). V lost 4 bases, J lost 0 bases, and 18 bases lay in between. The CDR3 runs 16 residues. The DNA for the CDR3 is TGTGCCTGGACGAGAAAGACGGGTTGGAACCAAGAGACCCAGTACTTC. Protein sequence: CAWTRKTGWNQETQYF.

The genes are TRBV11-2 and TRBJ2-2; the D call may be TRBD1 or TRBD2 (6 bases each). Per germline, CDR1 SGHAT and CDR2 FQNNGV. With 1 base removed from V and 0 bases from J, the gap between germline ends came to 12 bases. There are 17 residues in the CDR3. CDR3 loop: CASSLGVRGANTGELFF. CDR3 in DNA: TGTGCCAGCAGCTTAGGGGTTAGGGGGGCGAACACCGGGGAGCTGTTTTTT. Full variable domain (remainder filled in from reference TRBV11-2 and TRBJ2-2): EAGVAQSPRYKIIEKRQSVAFWCNPISGHATLYWYQQILGQGPKLLIQFQNNGVVDDSQLPKDRFSAERLKGVDSTLKIQPAKLEDSAVYLCASSLGVRGANTGELFFGEGSRLTVL.

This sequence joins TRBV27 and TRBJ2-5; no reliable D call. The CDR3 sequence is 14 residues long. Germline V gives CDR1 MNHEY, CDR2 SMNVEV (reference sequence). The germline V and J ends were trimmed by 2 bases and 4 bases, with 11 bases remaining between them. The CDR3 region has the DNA TGTGCCAGCAGTTTAGATTTCTGGGGAGAGACCCAGTACTTC. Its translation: CASSLDFWGETQYF.

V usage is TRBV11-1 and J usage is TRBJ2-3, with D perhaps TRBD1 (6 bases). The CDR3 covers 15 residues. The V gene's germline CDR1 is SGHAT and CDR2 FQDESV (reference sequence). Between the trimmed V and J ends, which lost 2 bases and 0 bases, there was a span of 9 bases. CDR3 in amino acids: CASSLRGLSTDTQYF. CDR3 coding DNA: TGTGCCAGCAGCTTAAGGGGGTTAAGCACAGATACGCAGTATTTT.

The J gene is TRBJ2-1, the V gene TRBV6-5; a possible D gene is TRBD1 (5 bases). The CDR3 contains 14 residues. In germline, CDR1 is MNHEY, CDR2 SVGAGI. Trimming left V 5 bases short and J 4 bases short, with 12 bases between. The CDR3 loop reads CASSPSRDYNEQFF. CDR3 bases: TGTGCCAGCAGTCCATCCAGGGATTACAATGAGCAGTTCTTC.

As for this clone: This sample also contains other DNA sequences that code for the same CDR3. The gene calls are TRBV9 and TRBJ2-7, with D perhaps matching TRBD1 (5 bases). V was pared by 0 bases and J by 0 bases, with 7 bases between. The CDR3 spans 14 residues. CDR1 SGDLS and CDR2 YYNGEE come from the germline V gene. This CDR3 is CASSVGQSSYEQYF. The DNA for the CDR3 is TGTGCCAGCAGCGTAGGACAGTCCTCCTACGAGCAGTACTTC.

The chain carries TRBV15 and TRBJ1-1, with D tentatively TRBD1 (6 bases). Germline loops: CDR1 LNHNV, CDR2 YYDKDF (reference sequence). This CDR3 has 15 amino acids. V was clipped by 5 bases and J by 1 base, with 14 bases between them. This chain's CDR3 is CATSSMGHRNTEAFF. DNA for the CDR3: TGTGCCACCAGCTCTATGGGACACCGGAACACTGAAGCTTTCTTT.

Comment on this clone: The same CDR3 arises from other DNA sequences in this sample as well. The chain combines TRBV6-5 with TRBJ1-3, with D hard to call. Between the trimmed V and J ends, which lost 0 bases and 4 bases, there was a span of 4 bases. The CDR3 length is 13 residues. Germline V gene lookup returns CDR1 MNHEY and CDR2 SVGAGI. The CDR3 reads CASSYSGGNTIYF. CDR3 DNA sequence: TGTGCCAGCAGTTACTCGGGGGGAAACACCATATATTTT.

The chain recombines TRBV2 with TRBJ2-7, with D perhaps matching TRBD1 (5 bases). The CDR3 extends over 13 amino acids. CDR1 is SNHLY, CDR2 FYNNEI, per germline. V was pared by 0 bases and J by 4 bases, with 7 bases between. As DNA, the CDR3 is TGTGCCAGCAGTGAAGCTACAGGTTACGAGCAGTACTTC. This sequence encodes CASSEATGYEQYF.

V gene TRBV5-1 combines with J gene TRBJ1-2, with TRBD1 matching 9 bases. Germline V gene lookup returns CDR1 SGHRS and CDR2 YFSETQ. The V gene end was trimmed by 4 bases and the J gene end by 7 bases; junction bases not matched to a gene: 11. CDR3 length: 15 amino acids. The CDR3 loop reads CASSVRPGQGFGYTF. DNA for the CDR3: TGCGCCAGCAGCGTGAGACCGGGACAGGGTTTTGGCTACACCTTC.

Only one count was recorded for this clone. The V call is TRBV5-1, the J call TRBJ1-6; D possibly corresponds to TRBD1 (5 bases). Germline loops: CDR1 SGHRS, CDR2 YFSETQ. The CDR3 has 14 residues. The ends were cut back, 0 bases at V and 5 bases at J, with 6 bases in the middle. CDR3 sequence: CASSLDRNNSPLHF. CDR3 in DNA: TGCGCCAGCAGCTTGGACAGGAATAATTCACCCCTCCACTTT.

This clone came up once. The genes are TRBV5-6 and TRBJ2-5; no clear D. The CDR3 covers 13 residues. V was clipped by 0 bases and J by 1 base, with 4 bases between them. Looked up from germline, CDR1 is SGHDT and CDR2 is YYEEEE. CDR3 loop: CASSLGLQETQYF. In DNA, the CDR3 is TGTGCCAGCAGCTTGGGACTCCAAGAGACCCAGTACTTC.

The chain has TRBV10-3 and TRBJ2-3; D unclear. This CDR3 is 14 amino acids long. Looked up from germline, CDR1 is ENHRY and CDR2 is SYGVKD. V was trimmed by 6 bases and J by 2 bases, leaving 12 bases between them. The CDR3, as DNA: TGTGCCATCAGAAGCAGGAGTAACACAGATACGCAGTATTTT. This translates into CAIRSRSNTDTQYF.

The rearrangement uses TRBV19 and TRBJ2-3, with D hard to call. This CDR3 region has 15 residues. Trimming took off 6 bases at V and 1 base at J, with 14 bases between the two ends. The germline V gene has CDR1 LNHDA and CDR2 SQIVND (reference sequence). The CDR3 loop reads CASRTWAGGTDTQYF. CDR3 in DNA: TGTGCCAGTAGAACATGGGCCGGCGGCACAGATACGCAGTATTTT. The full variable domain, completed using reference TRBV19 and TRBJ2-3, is DGGITQSPKYLFRKEGQNVTLSCEQNLNHDAMYWYRQDPGQGLRLIYYSQIVNDFQKGDIAEGYSVSREKKESFPLTVTSAQKNPTAFYLCASRTWAGGTDTQYFGPGTRLTVL.